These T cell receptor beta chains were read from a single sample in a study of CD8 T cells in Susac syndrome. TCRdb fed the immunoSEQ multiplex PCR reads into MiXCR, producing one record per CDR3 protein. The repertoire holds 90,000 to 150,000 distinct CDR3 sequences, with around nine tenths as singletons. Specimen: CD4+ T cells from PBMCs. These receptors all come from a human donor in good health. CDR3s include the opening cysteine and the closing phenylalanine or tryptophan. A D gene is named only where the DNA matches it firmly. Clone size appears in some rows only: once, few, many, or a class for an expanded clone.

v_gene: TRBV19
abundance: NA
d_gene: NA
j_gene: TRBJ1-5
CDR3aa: CASSMMGDNQPQHF
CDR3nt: TGTGCCAGTAGTATGATGGGGGACAATCAGCCCCAGCATTTT

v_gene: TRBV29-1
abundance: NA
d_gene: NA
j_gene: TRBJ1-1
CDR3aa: CSVMRQNTEAFF
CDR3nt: TGCAGCGTTATGAGACAGAACACTGAAGCTTTCTTT

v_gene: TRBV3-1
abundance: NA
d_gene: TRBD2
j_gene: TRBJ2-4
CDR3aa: CASSQPREWGKNIQYF
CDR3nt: TGTGCCAGCAGCCAGCCGCGGGAGTGGGGCAAAAACATTCAGTACTTC

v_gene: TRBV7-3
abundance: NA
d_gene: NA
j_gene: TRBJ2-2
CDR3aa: CASSSRTGELFF
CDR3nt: TGTGCCAGCAGCAGTCGGACCGGGGAGCTGTTTTTT

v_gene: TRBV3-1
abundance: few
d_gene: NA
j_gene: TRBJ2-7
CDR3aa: CASSQVDYEQYF
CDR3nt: TGTGCCAGCAGCCAAGTGGACTACGAGCAGTACTTC

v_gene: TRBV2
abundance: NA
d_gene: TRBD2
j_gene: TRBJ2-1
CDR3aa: CASSAGTSGTHEQFF
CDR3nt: TGTGCCAGCAGTGCCGGGACTAGCGGGACCCATGAGCAGTTCTTC

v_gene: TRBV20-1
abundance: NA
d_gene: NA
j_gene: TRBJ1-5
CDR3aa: CSARAGERIQPQHF
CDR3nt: TGCAGTGCTAGAGCAGGGGAGCGCATTCAGCCCCAGCATTTT

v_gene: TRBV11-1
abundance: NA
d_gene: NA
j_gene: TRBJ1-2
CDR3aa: CASSQRGGQEGYTF
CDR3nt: TGTGCCAGCAGCCAACGTGGGGGTCAGGAAGGCTACACCTTC

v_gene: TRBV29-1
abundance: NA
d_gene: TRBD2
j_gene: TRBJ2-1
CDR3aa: CSVGTSIEQFF
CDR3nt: TGCAGCGTTGGGACTAGCATTGAGCAGTTCTTC

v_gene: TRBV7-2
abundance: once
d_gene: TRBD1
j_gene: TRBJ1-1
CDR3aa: CASSPPGTASF
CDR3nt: TGTGCCAGCAGCCCTCCAGGGACAGCGTCCTTT

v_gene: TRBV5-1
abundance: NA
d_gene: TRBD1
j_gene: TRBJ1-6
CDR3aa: CASSPQGQGINSPLHF
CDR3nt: TGCGCCAGCAGCCCACAGGGACAGGGAATCAATTCACCCCTCCACTTT

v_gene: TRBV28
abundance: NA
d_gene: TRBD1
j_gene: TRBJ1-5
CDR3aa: CASSLRGGGQPQHF
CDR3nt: TGTGCCAGCAGTCTAAGAGGGGGCGGTCAGCCCCAGCATTTT

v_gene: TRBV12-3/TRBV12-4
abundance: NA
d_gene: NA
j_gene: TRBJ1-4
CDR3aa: CASSLGGNEKLFF
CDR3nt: TGTGCCAGCAGTTTAGGCGGAAATGAAAAACTGTTTTTT

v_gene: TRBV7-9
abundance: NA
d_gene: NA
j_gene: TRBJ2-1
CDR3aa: CASSLDEPLARGCPF
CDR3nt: TGTGCCAGCAGCTTAGACGAACCTTTGGCGCGGGGATGTCCATTC

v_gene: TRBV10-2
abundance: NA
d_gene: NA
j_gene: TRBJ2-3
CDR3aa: CASTAAPGAVDTQYF
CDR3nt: TGCGCCAGCACCGCGGCGCCGGGGGCCGTCGATACGCAGTATTTT

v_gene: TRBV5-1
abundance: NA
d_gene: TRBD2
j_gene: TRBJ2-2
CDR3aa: CASSPSLGGGSNTGELFF
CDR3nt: TGCGCCAGCAGCCCGTCCCTCGGGGGAGGGTCGAACACCGGGGAGCTGTTTTTT

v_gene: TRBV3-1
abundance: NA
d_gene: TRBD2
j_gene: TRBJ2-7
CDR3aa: CASAGTSPYEQYF
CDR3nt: TGTGCCAGCGCCGGGACTAGCCCCTACGAGCAGTACTTC

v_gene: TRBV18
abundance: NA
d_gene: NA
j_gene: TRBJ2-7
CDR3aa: CASSPRTVPGEQYF
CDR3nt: TGTGCCAGCTCACCAAGGACAGTCCCGGGGGAGCAGTACTTC

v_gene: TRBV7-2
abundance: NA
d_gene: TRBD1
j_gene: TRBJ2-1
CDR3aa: CASSLVTGSYNEQFF
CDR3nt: TGTGCCAGCAGCTTAGTGACAGGGTCCTACAATGAGCAGTTCTTC

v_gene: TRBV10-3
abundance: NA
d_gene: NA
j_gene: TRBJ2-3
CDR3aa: CAISESKAGITDTQYF
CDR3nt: TGTGCCATCAGTGAGTCGAAGGCAGGGATCACAGATACGCAGTATTTT

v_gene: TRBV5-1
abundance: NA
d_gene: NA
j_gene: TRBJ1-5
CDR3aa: CASSYSGGREQPQHF
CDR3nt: TGCGCCAGCAGCTACTCCGGGGGGCGCGAACAGCCCCAGCATTTT

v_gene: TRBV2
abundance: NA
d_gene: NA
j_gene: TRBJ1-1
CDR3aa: CASLWTALNMNTEAFF
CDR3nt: TGTGCCAGCCTATGGACAGCCCTAAACATGAACACTGAAGCTTTCTTT

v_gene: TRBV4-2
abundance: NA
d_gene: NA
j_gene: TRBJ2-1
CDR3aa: CASSTRGTHPYNEQFF
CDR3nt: TGTGCCAGCAGCACCCGGGGAACTCACCCCTACAATGAGCAGTTCTTC

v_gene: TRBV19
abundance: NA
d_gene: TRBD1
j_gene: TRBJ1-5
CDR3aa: CASSPNRGHQPQHF
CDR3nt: TGTGCCAGTAGTCCTAACAGGGGTCACCAGCCCCAGCATTTT

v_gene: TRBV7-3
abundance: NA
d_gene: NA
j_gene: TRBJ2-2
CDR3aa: CASSLITGELFF
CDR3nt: TGTGCCAGCAGCTTAATAACCGGGGAGCTGTTTTTT

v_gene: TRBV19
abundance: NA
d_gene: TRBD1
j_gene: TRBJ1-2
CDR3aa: CASSSTSRGQSNGYTF
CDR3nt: TGTGCCAGTAGTTCCACAAGCAGGGGGCAATCTAATGGCTACACCTTC

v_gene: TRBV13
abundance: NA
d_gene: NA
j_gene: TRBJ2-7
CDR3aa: CASSSPSPDEQYF
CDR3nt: TGTGCCAGCAGCTCCCCGAGCCCTGACGAGCAGTACTTC

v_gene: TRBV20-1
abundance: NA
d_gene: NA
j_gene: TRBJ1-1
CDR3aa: CSASPGRWNTEAFF
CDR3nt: TGCAGTGCTAGCCCGGGACGGTGGAACACTGAAGCTTTCTTT